Reported below is one T cell receptor (beta chain). The data derive from a study of control samples from healthy donors and cancer patients. Only in-frame clones appear in the TCRdb table, and some are missing; sequencing was by immunoSEQ multiplex PCR. The sample contains fewer than 150,000 clones, approximately 90% of which appear only once. This receptor was taken from a man aged 18 to 29 in good health. The sequencing sample was made of blood.

CDR3 bases: TGTGCCAGCAGTTTATGGGGTCAGCCCCAGCATTTT. Protein: CASSLWGQPQHF. V is TRBV28 and J is TRBJ1-5; D not certain. V dropped 0 bases and J dropped 6 bases, with 3 bases sitting between them. The CDR3 contains 12 residues. Per the germline V gene, CDR1 is MDHEN and CDR2 is SYDVKM.